A single T cell receptor beta chain is shown here with its context. What it recognizes is unknown. Trimming stripped 5 bases from V and 0 bases from J, with 11 bases between. The CDR3 spans 15 residues. Germline-derived CDR1 and CDR2 are SGHTA and FQGNSA. Some clones are missing from TCRdb's copy, which holds only in-frame ones; the method was immunoSEQ multiplex PCR. Counted here are 60,000 to 80,000 clones, approximately 81% occurring once; the ten biggest clones make up about 5%. This sample was taken from a study of OX40 agonist ivuxolimab in advanced cancers. Across the whole study: Two cutaneous melanoma patients and one hepatocellular carcinoma patient, three in all, had partial responses. Study outcomes and limitations: Dosing at 0.1 to 3.0 mg/kg was accompanied by clonal expansion of CD4+ and CD8+ blood T cells by week 6.

This sample comprised CD4+ or CD8+ T cells sorted from blood, obtained in a trial of the OX40 agonist ivuxolimab. The chain has TRBV7-2 and TRBJ1-3, with a tentative D call TRBD1 (6 bases). The receptor comes from an adult with an advanced solid tumor such as melanoma, head and neck, liver or kidney cancer. The CDR3 is CASSSTGNSGNTIYF. The CDR3 DNA sequence: TGTGCCAGCAGCAGCACAGGGAACTCTGGAAACACCATATATTTT.